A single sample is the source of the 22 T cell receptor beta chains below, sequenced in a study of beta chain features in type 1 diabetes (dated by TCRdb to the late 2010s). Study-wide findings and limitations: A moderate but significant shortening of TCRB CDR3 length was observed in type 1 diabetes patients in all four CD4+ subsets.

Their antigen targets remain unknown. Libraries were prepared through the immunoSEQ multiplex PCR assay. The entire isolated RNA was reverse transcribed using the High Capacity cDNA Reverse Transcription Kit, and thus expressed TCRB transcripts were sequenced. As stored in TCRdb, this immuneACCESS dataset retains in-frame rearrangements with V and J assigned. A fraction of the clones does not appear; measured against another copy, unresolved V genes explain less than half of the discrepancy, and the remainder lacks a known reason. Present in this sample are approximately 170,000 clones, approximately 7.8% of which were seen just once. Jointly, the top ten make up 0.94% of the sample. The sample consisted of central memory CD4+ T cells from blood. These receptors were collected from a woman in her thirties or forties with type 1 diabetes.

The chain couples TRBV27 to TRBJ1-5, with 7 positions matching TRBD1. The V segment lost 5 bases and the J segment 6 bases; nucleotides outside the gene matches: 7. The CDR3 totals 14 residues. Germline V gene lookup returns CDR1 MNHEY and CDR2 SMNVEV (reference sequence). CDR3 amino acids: CASSRDRGGQPQHF. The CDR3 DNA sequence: TGTGCCAGCAGTCGGGACAGAGGGGGTCAGCCCCAGCATTTT.

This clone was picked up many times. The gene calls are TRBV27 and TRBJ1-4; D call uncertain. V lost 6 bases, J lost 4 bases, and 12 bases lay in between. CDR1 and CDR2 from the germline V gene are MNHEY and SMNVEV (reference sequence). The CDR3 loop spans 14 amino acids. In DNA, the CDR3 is TGTGCCAGCAGCACGCCGGGTATTAATGAAAAACTGTTTTTT. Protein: CASSTPGINEKLFF.

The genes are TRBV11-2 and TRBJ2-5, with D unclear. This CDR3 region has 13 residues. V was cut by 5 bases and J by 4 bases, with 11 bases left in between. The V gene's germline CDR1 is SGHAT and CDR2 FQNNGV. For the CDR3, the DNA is TGTGCCAGCAGCCTCTCCGGTAGAGAGACCCAGTACTTC. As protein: CASSLSGRETQYF.

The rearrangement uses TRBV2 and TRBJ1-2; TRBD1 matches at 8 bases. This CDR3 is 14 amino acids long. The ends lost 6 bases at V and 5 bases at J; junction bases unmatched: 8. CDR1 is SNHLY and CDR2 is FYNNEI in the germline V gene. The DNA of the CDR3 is TGTGCCAGCAGCCCCGGACAGGGACTATATGGCTACACCTTC. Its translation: CASSPGQGLYGYTF.

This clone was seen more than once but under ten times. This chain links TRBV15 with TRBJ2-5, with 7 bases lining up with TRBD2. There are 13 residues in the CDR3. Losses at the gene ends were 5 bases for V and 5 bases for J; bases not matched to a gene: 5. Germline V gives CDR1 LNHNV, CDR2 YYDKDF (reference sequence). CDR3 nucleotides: TGTGCCACCAGCGGGGACGGGAGGGAGACCCAGTACTTC. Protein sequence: CATSGDGRETQYF. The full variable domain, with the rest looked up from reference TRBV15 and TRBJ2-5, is DAMVIQNPRYQVTQFGKPVTLSCSQTLNHNVMYWYQQKSSQAPKLLFHYYDKDFNNEADTPDNFQSRRPNTSFCFLDIRSPGLGDTAMYLCATSGDGRETQYFGPGTRLLVL.

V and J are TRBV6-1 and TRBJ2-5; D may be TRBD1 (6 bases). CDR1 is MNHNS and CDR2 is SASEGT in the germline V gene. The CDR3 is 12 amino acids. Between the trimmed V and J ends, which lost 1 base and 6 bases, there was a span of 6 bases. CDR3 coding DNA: TGTGCCAGCAGTGAAGGGGACAAGACCCAGTACTTC. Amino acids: CASSEGDKTQYF.

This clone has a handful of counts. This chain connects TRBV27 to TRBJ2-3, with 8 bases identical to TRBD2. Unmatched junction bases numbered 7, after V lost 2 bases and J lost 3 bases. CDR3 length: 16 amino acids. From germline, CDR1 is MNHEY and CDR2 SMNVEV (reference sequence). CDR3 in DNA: TGTGCCAGCAGTTTAAAGGTGGTAGCGGGGACAGATACGCAGTATTTT. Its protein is CASSLKVVAGTDTQYF.

The CDR3, as DNA: TGTGCCAGCAGTGAAATAGCGGGAGTTGGGAATGAGCAGTTCTTC. Residues: CASSEIAGVGNEQFF. The chain combines TRBV6-1 with TRBJ2-1, with 9 bases aligning to TRBD2. CDR1 and CDR2 from the germline V gene are MNHNS and SASEGT. Unmatched junction bases numbered 6, after V lost 2 bases and J lost 7 bases. There are 15 residues in the CDR3.

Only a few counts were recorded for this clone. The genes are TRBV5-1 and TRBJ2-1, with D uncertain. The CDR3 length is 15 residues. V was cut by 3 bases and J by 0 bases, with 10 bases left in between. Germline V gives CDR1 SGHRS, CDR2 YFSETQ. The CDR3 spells CASSSSDNSYNEQFF. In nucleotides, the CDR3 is TGCGCCAGCAGCTCCAGTGACAACTCCTACAATGAGCAGTTCTTC.

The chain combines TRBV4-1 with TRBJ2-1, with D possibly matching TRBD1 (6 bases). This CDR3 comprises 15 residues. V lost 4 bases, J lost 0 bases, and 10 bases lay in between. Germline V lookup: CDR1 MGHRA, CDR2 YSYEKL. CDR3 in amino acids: CASSRGPSSYNEQFF. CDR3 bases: TGCGCCAGCAGCCGGGGGCCCAGCTCCTACAATGAGCAGTTCTTC.

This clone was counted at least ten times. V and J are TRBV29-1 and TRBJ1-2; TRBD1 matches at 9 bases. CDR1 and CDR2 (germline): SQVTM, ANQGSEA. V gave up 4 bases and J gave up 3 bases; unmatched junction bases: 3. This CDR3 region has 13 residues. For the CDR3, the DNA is TGCAGCGTTGGGACAGGGGATCACTATGGCTACACCTTC. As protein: CSVGTGDHYGYTF.

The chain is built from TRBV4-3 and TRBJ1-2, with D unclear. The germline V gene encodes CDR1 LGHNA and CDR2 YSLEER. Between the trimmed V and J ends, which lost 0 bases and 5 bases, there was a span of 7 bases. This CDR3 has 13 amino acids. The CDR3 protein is CASSQDGLYGYTF. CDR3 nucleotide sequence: TGCGCCAGCAGCCAAGATGGGCTATATGGCTACACCTTC.

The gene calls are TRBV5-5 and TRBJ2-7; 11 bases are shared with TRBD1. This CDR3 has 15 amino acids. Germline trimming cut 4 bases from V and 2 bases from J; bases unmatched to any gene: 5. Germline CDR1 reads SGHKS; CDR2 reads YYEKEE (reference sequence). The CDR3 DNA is TGTGCCAGCAGCACGGACAGGGGGCCGACCTACGAGCAGTACTTC. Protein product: CASSTDRGPTYEQYF.

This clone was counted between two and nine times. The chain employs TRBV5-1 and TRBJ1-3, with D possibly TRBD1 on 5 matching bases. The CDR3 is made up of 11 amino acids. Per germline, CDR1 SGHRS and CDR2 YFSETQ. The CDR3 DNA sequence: TGCCAACAGGAATCTCATAACACCATATATTTT. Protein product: CQQESHNTIYF.

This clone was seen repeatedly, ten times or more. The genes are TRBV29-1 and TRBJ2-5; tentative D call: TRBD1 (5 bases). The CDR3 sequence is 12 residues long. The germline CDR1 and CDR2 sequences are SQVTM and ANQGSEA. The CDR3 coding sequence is TGCACCGCGAGCCACCAGGGCGAGACCCAGTACTTC. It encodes CTASHQGETQYF.

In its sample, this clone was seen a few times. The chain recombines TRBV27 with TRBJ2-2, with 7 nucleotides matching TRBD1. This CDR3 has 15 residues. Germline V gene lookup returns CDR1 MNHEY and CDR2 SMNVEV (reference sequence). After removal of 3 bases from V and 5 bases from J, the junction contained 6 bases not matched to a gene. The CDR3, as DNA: TGTGCCAGCAGTTTTAAGGGGGCAAGGACCGGGGAGCTGTTTTTT. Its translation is CASSFKGARTGELFF.

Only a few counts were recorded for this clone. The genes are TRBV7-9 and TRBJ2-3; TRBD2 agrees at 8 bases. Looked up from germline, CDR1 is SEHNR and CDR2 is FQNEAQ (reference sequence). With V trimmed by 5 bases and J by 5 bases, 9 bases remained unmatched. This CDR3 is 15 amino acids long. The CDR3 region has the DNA TGTGCCAGCAGCACCCGGGGGGGGGAAGAAGATACGCAGTATTTT. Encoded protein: CASSTRGGEEDTQYF. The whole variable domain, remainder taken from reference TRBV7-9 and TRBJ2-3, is DTGVSQNPRHKITKRGQNVTFRCDPISEHNRLYWYRQTLGQGPEFLTYFQNEAQLEKSRLLSDRFSAERPKGSFSTLEIQRTEQGDSAMYLCASSTRGGEEDTQYFGPGTRLTVL.

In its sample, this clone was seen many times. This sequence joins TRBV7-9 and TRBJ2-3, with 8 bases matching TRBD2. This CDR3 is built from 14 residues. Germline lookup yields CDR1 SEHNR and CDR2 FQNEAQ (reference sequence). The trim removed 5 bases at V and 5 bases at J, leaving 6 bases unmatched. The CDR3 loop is CASSVGLAGDTQYF. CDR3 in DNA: TGTGCCAGCAGCGTTGGACTAGCAGGAGATACGCAGTATTTT. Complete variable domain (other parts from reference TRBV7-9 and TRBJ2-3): DTGVSQNPRHKITKRGQNVTFRCDPISEHNRLYWYRQTLGQGPEFLTYFQNEAQLEKSRLLSDRFSAERPKGSFSTLEIQRTEQGDSAMYLCASSVGLAGDTQYFGPGTRLTVL.

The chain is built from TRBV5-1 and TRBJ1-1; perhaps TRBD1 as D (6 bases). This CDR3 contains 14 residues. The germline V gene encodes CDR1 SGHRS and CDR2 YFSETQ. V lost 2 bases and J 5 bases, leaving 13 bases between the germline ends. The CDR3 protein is CASSFGRGWTEAFF. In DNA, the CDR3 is TGCGCCAGCAGCTTCGGCAGGGGCTGGACTGAAGCTTTCTTT.

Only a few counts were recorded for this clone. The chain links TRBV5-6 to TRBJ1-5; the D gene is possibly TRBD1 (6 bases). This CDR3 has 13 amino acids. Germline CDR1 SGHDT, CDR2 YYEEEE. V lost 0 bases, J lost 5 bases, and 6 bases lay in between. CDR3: CASSLDRDQPQHF. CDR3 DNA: TGTGCCAGCAGCTTGGACAGGGATCAGCCCCAGCATTTT.

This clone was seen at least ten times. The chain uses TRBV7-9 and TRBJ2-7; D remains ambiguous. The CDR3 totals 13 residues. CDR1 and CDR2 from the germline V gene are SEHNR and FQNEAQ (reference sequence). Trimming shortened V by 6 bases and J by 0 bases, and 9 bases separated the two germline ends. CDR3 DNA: TGTGCCAGCAGTGCTAATGCCTCCTACGAGCAGTACTTC. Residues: CASSANASYEQYF.

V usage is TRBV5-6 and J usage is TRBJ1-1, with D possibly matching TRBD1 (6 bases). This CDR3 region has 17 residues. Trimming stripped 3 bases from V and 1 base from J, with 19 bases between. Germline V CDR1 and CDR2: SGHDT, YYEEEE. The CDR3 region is CASSSRRTGSKNTEAFF. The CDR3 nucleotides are TGTGCCAGCAGCTCAAGACGTACAGGGAGCAAGAACACTGAAGCTTTCTTT.